This T cell receptor beta chain was observed in a study of metastatic and nonmetastatic thyroid tumors. This clone was counted ten times or more. The germline V gene has CDR1 LNHDA and CDR2 SQIVND (reference sequence). The CDR3 runs to 13 residues. The V and J ends lost 4 bases and 2 bases, in that order; junction bases with no gene match: 1. TCRdb re-called clones from the PCR reads using MiXCR. The table lists 25,000 to 30,000 clones, roughly a quarter of them singletons, with 13% to 15% in the top ten. Every patient underwent thyroid surgery untreated. The chain couples TRBV19 to TRBJ1-1; TRBD1 aligns across 7 bases. What was sequenced was blood. This TCR derives from a female donor with papillary thyroid cancer or a benign thyroid nodule (not recorded which). Some clones in this sample may be carry-over from other donors' samples. CDR3 loop: CASSRDRNTEAFF. CDR3 DNA sequence: TGTGCCAGTAGTAGGGACAGAAACACTGAAGCTTTCTTT.